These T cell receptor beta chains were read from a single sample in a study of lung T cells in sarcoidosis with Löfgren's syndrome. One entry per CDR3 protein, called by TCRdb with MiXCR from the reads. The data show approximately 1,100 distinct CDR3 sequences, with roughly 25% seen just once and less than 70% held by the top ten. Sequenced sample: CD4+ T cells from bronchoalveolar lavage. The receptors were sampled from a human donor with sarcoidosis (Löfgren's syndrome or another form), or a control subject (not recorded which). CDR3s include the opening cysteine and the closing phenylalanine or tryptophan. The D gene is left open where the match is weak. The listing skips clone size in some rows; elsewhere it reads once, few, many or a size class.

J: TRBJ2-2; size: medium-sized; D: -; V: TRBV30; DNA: TGTGCCTGGACCGTTAGAGATCACGGGGAGCTGTTTTTT; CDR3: CAWTVRDHGELFF
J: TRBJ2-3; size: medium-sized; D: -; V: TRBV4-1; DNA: TGCGCCAGCAGCCAAGGTCCCCGTCCAGATACGCAGTATTTT; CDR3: CASSQGPRPDTQYF
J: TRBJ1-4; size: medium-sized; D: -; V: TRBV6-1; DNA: TGTGCCAGCAGTGAAACGGCCGGCGGTGAAAAACTGTTTTTT; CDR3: CASSETAGGEKLFF
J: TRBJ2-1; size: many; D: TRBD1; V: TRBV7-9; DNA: TGTGCCAGCAGCTTGGAGACAGGGGGCTACAATGAGCAGTTCTTC; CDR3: CASSLETGGYNEQFF
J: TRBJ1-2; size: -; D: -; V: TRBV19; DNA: TGTGCCAGTAGTATAGGTTCCACTTCGACCGACAGCTATGGCTACACCTTC; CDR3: CASSIGSTSTDSYGYTF
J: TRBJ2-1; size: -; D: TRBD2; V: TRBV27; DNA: TGTGCCAGCAGTTTATCCCTAGGGAGGGCGAACGATGGGCAGTTCTTC; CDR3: CASSLSLGRANDGQFF
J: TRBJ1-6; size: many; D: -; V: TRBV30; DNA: TGTGCCTGGAGTCGGACAGAGGCCATTTCACCCCTCCACTTT; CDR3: CAWSRTEAISPLHF
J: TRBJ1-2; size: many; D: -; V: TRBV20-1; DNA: TGCAGTGCTAGAGTAATCGGGGGCTTTGGCTACACCTTC; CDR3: CSARVIGGFGYTF
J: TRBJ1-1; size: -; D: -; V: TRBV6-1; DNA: TGTGCCAACCAACAGGGAGATTACACTGAAGCCTTCTTT; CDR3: CANQQGDYTEAFF
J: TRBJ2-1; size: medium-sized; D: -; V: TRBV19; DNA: TGTGCCAGTAGTATGAGAGCCATGACGTCTATAAACAATGAGCAGTTCTTC; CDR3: CASSMRAMTSINNEQFF
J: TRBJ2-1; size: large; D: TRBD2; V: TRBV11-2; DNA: TGTGCCAGCAGCTCGGGAGGAGAGGGTGAGCAGTTCTTC; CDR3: CASSSGGEGEQFF
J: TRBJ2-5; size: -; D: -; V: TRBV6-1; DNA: TGTGCCGGCAGCCGGGCCTTGTCTGAGACCCAGTACTTC; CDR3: CAGSRALSETQYF
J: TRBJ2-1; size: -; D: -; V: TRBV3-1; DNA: TGTGCCAGCAGCCAGGACCCCTTGGCGGGGAATAAGCAGTTCTTC; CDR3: CASSQDPLAGNKQFF
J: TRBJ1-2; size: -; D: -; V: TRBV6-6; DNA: TGTGCCAGCAGTTACGAGGACAACTCGGGCTATGGCTACACCTTC; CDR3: CASSYEDNSGYGYTF
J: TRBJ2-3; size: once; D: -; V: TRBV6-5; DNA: TGCGCCAGCAGGGACCCCAGCACAGATACGCGGTATTTT; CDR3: CASRDPSTDTRYF
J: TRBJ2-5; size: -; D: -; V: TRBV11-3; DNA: TGTGCCAGCAGCCACCTTGGAGGGGGGGGCCACGGGACCCAGTACTTC; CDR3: CASSHLGGGGHGTQYF
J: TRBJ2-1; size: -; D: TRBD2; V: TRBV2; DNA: TGTGCCAGCAGTGATCAGCTGCGGGGGTACAATGGGCAGTTCTTC; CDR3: CASSDQLRGYNGQFF
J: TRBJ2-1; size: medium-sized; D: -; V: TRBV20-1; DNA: TGCAGTGCCCGTACCCCCCGAAGGGAGCAGTTCTTC; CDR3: CSARTPRREQFF
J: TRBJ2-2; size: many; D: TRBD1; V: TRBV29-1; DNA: TGCAGCGGGAGGAGGGACAGGGACACCGGAGAGCTGTTTTTT; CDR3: CSGRRDRDTGELFF